This T cell receptor (beta chain) derives from a study of blood T cell repertoires in COVID-19. The assay was immunoSEQ multiplex PCR, and TCRdb's table has in-frame clones only and misses some. The table lists about 270,000 clones, roughly 93% of them singletons. V lost 6 bases, J lost 6 bases, and 9 bases lay in between. The CDR3 loop spans 12 amino acids. Germline-derived CDR1 and CDR2 are SNHLY and FYNNEI. This clone was seen once. This chain links TRBV2 with TRBJ2-1; no clear D gene. The sequenced material came from PBMCs or T cells enriched from blood (not recorded which). The TCR sequence derives from a woman aged 40 to 50 with acute COVID-19. The CDR3 spells CASSATSNEQFF. The CDR3 nucleotides are TGTGCCAGCAGCGCCACCAGCAATGAGCAGTTCTTC.